The 29 T cell receptor beta chains below all came from one sample that was sequenced in a study of prognosis after radiotherapy for stage I lung cancer. It was by two-round multiplex PCR that TCR beta CDR3 was amplified from genomic DNA. Each TRBV and TRBJ gene had its own primer in the first PCR round. In TCRdb, the multiplex PCR reads were re-called with MiXCR into one record per CDR3 protein. The data contain around 15,000 distinct CDR3 sequences, about 50% of them seen just once; the ten biggest clones take up around 39%. The sample consisted of PBMCs, taken before or after stereotactic body radiation therapy (not recorded which). The receptors stem from a donor of 50 years or more with non-small cell lung cancer.

This clonotype was counted ten times or more. The chain has TRBV5-4 and TRBJ2-1; tentatively, D is TRBD2 (5 bases). The germline V gene has CDR1 SGHNT and CDR2 YYREEE (reference sequence). The length of the CDR3 is 14 residues. V was shortened by 4 bases and J by 4 bases, with 12 bases between the two germline ends. This chain's CDR3 is CASSGGRIYNEQFF. The CDR3 DNA sequence: TGTGCCAGCAGCGGAGGTAGGATATACAATGAGCAGTTCTTC.

This clonotype was observed at least ten times. This chain connects TRBV3-1 to TRBJ2-7; a possible D gene is TRBD2 (5 bases). The germline CDR1 and CDR2 sequences are LGHDT and YNNKEL (reference sequence). Trimming left V 1 base short and J 6 bases short, with 13 bases between. This CDR3 contains 14 residues. The DNA for the CDR3 is TGTGCCAGCAGCCAAGGGCTAGGAGGTGGCGAGCAGTACTTC. Amino acids: CASSQGLGGGEQYF.

V usage is TRBV6-2 or TRBV6-3 and J usage is TRBJ2-7; unclear D gene. Germline V gene sequence: CDR1 MNHEY, CDR2 SVGEGT. Trimming took off 8 bases at V and 4 bases at J, with 6 bases between the two ends. The CDR3 extends over 10 amino acids. CDR3 bases: TGTGCCAGCGGGGTTTACGAGCAGTACTTC. Protein sequence: CASGVYEQYF.

This clonotype was seen many times. The CDR3 is CASRPRENTEAFF. The DNA for the CDR3 is TGTGCCAGTAGGCCCCGGGAGAACACTGAAGCTTTCTTT. The rearrangement joins TRBV19 to TRBJ1-1; D gene ambiguous. The CDR3 loop spans 13 amino acids. Looked up from germline, CDR1 is LNHDA and CDR2 is SQIVND (reference sequence). V shed 6 bases and J shed 1 base, with 9 bases lying between them.

This clonotype was observed many times. The gene calls are TRBV20-1 and TRBJ2-7; 9 nucleotides align to TRBD2. Germline CDR1 DFQATT, CDR2 SNEGSKA (reference sequence). J lost 5 bases, V lost 1 base, and 6 bases had no gene match. This CDR3 comprises 14 residues. This chain's CDR3 is CSARGRGGLDEQYF. The CDR3 DNA reads TGCAGTGCTAGAGGGCGGGGGGGCCTGGACGAGCAGTACTTC.

Concerning this clonotype itself: A read error is the likely source, as a far larger clone sits one nucleotide away. This chain links TRBV6-6 with TRBJ1-6; TRBD1 agrees at 8 bases. The CDR3 runs 14 residues. CDR1 is MNHNY, CDR2 SVGAGI, per germline (reference sequence). The CDR3 DNA reads as TGTACCAGCAGTCTTAACAGGGGGGATTCACCCCTCCACTTT. Amino acids: CTSSLNRGDSPLHF.

V usage is TRBV9 and J usage is TRBJ2-7; TRBD2 matches at 7 bases. The CDR3 loop spans 15 amino acids. V shed 4 bases, J shed 6 bases, and the junction held 13 bases outside the gene matches. Germline assignment: CDR1 SGDLS and CDR2 YYNGEE. Here the CDR3 DNA reads TGTGCCAGCAGCTATCCAGGCGGGGGTGTGGCCGAGCAGTACTTC. Protein: CASSYPGGGVAEQYF. Combining the CDR3 with reference TRBV9 and TRBJ2-7 gives the whole variable domain DSGVTQTPKHLITATGQRVTLRCSPRSGDLSVYWYQQSLDQGLQFLIQYYNGEERAKGNILERFSAQQFPDLHSELNLSSLELGDSALYFCASSYPGGGVAEQYFGPGTRLTVT.

This clonotype is termed medium-sized (0.01 to 0.1%). The chain has TRBV30 and TRBJ1-2; D is perhaps TRBD1 (5 bases). CDR1 GTSNPN and CDR2 SVGIG come from the germline V gene (reference sequence). The V end was cut by 1 base, the J end by 8 bases, with 8 bases between. The CDR3 runs 11 residues. As DNA, the CDR3 is TGTGCCTGGAGTGGGGCAGGGGGCTACACCTTC. This translates into CAWSGAGGYTF.

This clonotype came up many times. The V call is TRBV4-1, the J call TRBJ1-4; the D is unclear. The germline gives CDR1 MGHRA, CDR2 YSYEKL. The V end was cut by 5 bases, the J end by 0 bases, with 13 bases between. The CDR3 contains 16 residues. This chain's CDR3 is CASSLRLGATNEKLFF. The CDR3, as DNA: TGCGCCAGCAGCTTGCGCCTTGGGGCAACTAATGAAAAACTGTTTTTT.

This clonotype was seen many times. Since a much larger clone is just one base distant, this may be a read error. The chain carries TRBV28 and TRBJ1-2, with D uncertain. Trimming cost V 3 bases and J 8 bases, with 22 bases left between them. This CDR3 is 16 amino acids long. In germline, CDR1 is MDHEN, CDR2 SYDVKM. CDR3 loop: CASSLPAGLGLGGYTF. The CDR3 region has the DNA TGTGCCAGCAGTTTGCCAGCAGGTCTGGGCTTAGGGGGCTACACCTTC.

CDR3 residues: CATSSVLPVSNGYTF. Written as DNA, the CDR3 is TGTGCCACCAGCAGTGTCCTCCCAGTCTCAAATGGCTACACCTTC. The J gene is TRBJ1-2, the V gene TRBV15, with D unclear. Germline-derived CDR1 and CDR2 are LNHNV and YYDKDF (reference sequence). Trimming left V 3 bases short and J 6 bases short, with 17 bases between. The CDR3 has 15 amino acids.

This clonotype was counted only a few times. This likely traces to a read error, being one base from a far larger clone. The chain employs TRBV6-7 and TRBJ2-7; tentatively, D is TRBD2 (7 bases). TRBV6-7 belongs to the ORF category, with a function that is uncertain. The CDR3 totals 17 residues. Trimming removed 5 bases from V and 1 base from J, with 21 bases in between. The CDR3 spells CASSRGGRPPNSYEQYF. CDR3 nucleotides: TGTGCCAGCAGTAGGGGGGGCCGACCGCCCAATTCCTACGAGCAGTACTTC.

This clonotype was detected ten times or more. The chain couples TRBV20-1 to TRBJ2-1, with D hard to call. The CDR3 runs 13 residues. Germline CDR1 and CDR2: DFQATT and SNEGSKA (reference sequence). Trimming pared 3 bases from V and 10 bases from J, leaving 16 bases between. CDR3 sequence: CSARQDGLGEQFF. As DNA, the CDR3 is TGCAGTGCTAGGCAGGATGGGCTCGGGGAGCAGTTCTTC.

This clonotype showed up many times. This may stem from a read error, because a much larger clone lies one nucleotide away. The CDR3 loop is CASSLSTSTGVTGELLF. The CDR3 nucleotides are TGTGCCAGCAGTTTATCGACTTCGACAGGGGTCACCGGGGAGCTGCTTTTT. The chain uses TRBV27 and TRBJ2-2; TRBD1 agrees at 8 bases. Germline CDR1 and CDR2: MNHEY and SMNVEV (reference sequence). The CDR3 contains 17 residues.

This clonotype appeared many times. The chain couples TRBV20-1 to TRBJ2-1; 7 bases fit TRBD2. Trimming removed 3 bases from V and 1 base from J; junction bases left unmatched: 9. The CDR3 has 16 amino acids. Germline loops: CDR1 DFQATT, CDR2 SNEGSKA (reference sequence). CDR3 in amino acids: CSARGVEAGSYNEQFF. The CDR3 bases are TGCAGTGCTAGGGGGGTGGAAGCGGGGTCCTACAATGAGCAGTTCTTC.

With regard to this clonotype: The junction differs from germline at one of its ends, possibly a read error. The rearrangement links TRBV6-2 or TRBV6-3 to TRBJ2-7, with 7 bases fitting TRBD2. Per germline, CDR1 MNHEY and CDR2 SVGEGT. The CDR3 runs 11 residues. The CDR3 region has the DNA TGTGCCAGCAGTGAGATGCGGACTAGGGAGTTC. Translation gives CASSEMRTREF.

In nucleotides, the CDR3 is TGTGCCAGCAGCCCTAGAGCTCGAGAGGGCTTTGGGGAGACCCAGTACTTC. It encodes CASSPRAREGFGETQYF. The chain recombines TRBV7-9 with TRBJ2-5, with D tentatively TRBD2 (5 bases). The CDR3 totals 17 residues. CDR1 is SEHNR, CDR2 FQNEAQ, per germline (reference sequence). V lost 5 bases and J lost 5, with 24 bases in between.

Note on this clonotype: One end of the junction varies from germline; a read error may be responsible. V and J are TRBV6-5 and TRBJ2-1; tentatively, D is TRBD1 or TRBD2 (5 bases each). From germline, CDR1 is MNHEY and CDR2 SVGAGI. The CDR3 is 17 residues long. CDR3 sequence (DNA): TGTGCCAGCAGTTCCCTCGGAGAGGTGGGGGTAGGTGATGAGCAGTCCTTC. It is translated as CASSSLGEVGVGDEQSF.

The genes are TRBV6-1 and TRBJ1-5, with a tentative D call TRBD1 (6 bases). The CDR3 runs 15 residues. V lost 7 bases to trimming and J lost 10 bases, with 23 bases between them. CDR1 is MNHNS and CDR2 is SASEGT in the germline V gene. CDR3 region: CASIVTGAGTCPQHF. In nucleotides, the CDR3 is TGTGCCAGCATCGTGACAGGAGCGGGGACGTGTCCCCAGCATTTT.

Worth noting for this clonotype: This likely traces to a read error, being one base from a far larger clone. The rearrangement uses TRBV28 and TRBJ2-1; TRBD2 aligns across 10 bases. J gave up 5 bases and V 4 bases, and 5 bases lay outside the gene matches. CDR3 length: 15 amino acids. CDR1 and CDR2 from the germline V gene are MDHEN and SYDVKM. CDR3 nucleotides: TGTGCCAGCAGTTCCGGACTAGCGGACAACAATGAGCAGTTCTTC. This sequence encodes CASSSGLADNNEQFF.

Worth noting for this clonotype: A read error is possible here, since a much larger clone lies one base away. V usage is TRBV6-2 or TRBV6-3 and J usage is TRBJ2-5; tentative D call: TRBD1 (5 bases). Germline CDR1 is MNHEY and CDR2 is SVGEGT. V lost 5 bases and J 4 bases, leaving 23 bases between the germline ends. This CDR3 has 17 amino acids. This CDR3 reads CASSEGVITWGGETQYF. The CDR3 coding sequence is TGTGCCAGCAGTGAAGGGGTAATTACATGGGGCGGAGAGACCCAGTACTTC.

By its share, this clonotype is medium-sized (0.01 to 0.1%). The genes are TRBV2 and TRBJ1-6; D is unresolved. This CDR3 is built from 14 residues. The germline CDR1 and CDR2 sequences are SNHLY and FYNNEI. V shed 5 bases and J shed 5 bases, with 10 bases lying between them. CDR3 bases: TGTGCCAGCAGTTCTCGGACTAATAATTCACCCCTCCACTTT. Amino acid sequence: CASSSRTNNSPLHF.

In regard to this clonotype: A far larger clone differs by one base, so this is likely a read error. This chain links TRBV7-8 with TRBJ1-2, with D unclear. Germline-derived CDR1 and CDR2 are SGHVS and FQNEAQ. Trimming took off 5 bases at V and 8 bases at J, with 18 bases between the two ends. This CDR3 contains 14 residues. In DNA, the CDR3 is TGTGCCAGCAGCCCTCTGACCCGCGTGGGAGGCTACACCTTC. It is translated as CASSPLTRVGGYTF.

This clonotype was seen repeatedly, ten times or more. The chain has TRBV6-4 and TRBJ2-3; TRBD1 might be the D (5 bases). V was cut by 6 bases and J by 2 bases, with 12 bases left in between. The germline CDR1 and CDR2 sequences are MRHNA and SNTAGT. The CDR3 has 14 amino acids. The CDR3 reads CASSPGHPTDTQYF. In nucleotides, the CDR3 is TGTGCCAGCAGCCCTGGACACCCCACAGATACGCAGTATTTT.

The CDR3 DNA is TGCAGTGCTAGAGATCCAGCGTCCTCCTACGAGCAGTACTTC. It codes for CSARDPASSYEQYF. This chain links TRBV20-1 with TRBJ2-7; D uncertain. CDR1 and CDR2 from the germline V gene are DFQATT and SNEGSKA (reference sequence). The V and J ends lost 0 bases and 0 bases respectively, with 9 bases between them. The CDR3 runs 14 residues.

The gene calls are TRBV28 and TRBJ2-1; 10 bases are shared with TRBD2. Germline V gene data show CDR1 as MDHEN and CDR2 as SYDVKM. V trimming: 3 bases; J trimming: 4 bases; junction bases outside the gene matches: 6. This CDR3 comprises 16 residues. The CDR3 sequence: CASSFSSGRKYNEQFF. DNA for the CDR3: TGTGCCAGCAGTTTTAGTAGCGGGAGGAAATACAATGAGCAGTTCTTC. The full variable domain, with the rest looked up from reference TRBV28 and TRBJ2-1, is DVKVTQSSRYLVKRTGEKVFLECVQDMDHENMFWYRQDPGLGLRLIYFSYDVKMKEKGDIPEGYSVSREKKERFSLILESASTNQTSMYLCASSFSSGRKYNEQFFGPGTRLTVL.

The J gene is TRBJ1-2, the V gene TRBV6-1, with TRBD1 as a possible D gene (5 bases). Looked up from germline, CDR1 is MNHNS and CDR2 is SASEGT. Trimming removed 3 bases from V and 3 bases from J, with 14 bases in between. The CDR3 extends over 15 amino acids. CDR3 protein: CASSEGRGVDYGYTF. CDR3 nucleotide sequence: TGTGCCAGCAGTGAGGGCCGGGGGGTGGACTATGGCTACACCTTC.

This clonotype was recorded at least ten times. The V gene is TRBV3-1, the J gene TRBJ2-1; 8 bases are shared with TRBD2. V trimming: 1 base; J trimming: 1 base; junction bases outside the gene matches: 0. CDR1 LGHDT and CDR2 YNNKEL come from the germline V gene (reference sequence). CDR3 length equals 15 residues. This chain's CDR3 is CASSQGGGSYNEQFF. For the CDR3, the DNA is TGTGCCAGCAGCCAAGGCGGGGGGTCCTACAATGAGCAGTTCTTC.

V is TRBV30 and J is TRBJ1-2; D is perhaps TRBD1 (6 bases). V lost 4 bases to trimming and J lost 6 bases, with 15 bases between them. Germline values: CDR1 GTSNPN, CDR2 SVGIG (reference sequence). This CDR3 region has 13 residues. The CDR3 bases are TGTGCCTGGAATGCAGGGGTAGGGGATGGCTACACCTTC. Protein sequence: CAWNAGVGDGYTF.